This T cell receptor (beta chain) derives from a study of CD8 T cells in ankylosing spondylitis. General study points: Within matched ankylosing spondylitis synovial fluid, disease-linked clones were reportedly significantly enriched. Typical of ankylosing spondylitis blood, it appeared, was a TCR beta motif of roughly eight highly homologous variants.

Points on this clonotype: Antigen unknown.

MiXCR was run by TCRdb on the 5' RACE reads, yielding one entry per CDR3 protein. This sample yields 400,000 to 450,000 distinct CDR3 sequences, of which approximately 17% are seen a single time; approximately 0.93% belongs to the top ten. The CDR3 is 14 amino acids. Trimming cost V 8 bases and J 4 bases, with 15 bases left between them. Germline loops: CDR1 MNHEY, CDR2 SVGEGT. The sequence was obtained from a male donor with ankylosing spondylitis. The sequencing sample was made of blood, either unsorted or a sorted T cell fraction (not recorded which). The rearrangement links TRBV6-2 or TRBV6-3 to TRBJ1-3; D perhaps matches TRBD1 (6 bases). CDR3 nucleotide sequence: TGTGCCAGCGCCTTTGGGGGCTCCGGAAACACCATATATTTT. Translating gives CASAFGGSGNTIYF.